A single sample gave rise to the 10 T cell receptor delta chains below, sequenced in a study of γδ T cells in repeated Plasmodium falciparum infection. TCRdb ran CATT on the multiplex PCR reads. The data show 70,000 to 95,000 delta-chain clones, approximately 1.4% seen once. Bulk repertoires came from Vgamma9/Vdelta2+ or Vdelta2-negative gammadelta T cells flow-sorted from PBMC. The source material was gamma-delta T cells from blood. The receptors derive from a pool of human donors (malaria-infected and uninfected, not separated).

With respect to this clone: This may be a read error: a much more frequent sequence differs by one nucleotide. The rearrangement links TRDV1 to TRDJ1, with D possibly being TRDD2 or TRDD3 (7 bases each). The J gene comes from matching the DNA to germline here; TCRdb lacks it. CDR1 is TSWWSYY, CDR2 QGS, per germline. The CDR3 has 20 amino acids. The CDR3 loop is CALGERTFLPRGMVTDKLIF. The DNA for the CDR3 is TGTGCCCTTGGGGAGCGAACATTCCTACCTAGGGGGATGGTAACCGATAAACTCATCTTT.

The table lists this clone with a few counts. TCRdb's protein for this DNA is that of a much larger clone and differs from the translation at residue 10, likely a read error; the protein shown is the DNA translation. The V gene is TRDV2, the J gene TRDJ1; TRDD3 is a possible D gene (6 bases). TCRdb records no J gene; here it was assigned by comparing the DNA to germline. Per the germline V gene, CDR1 is GEAIGNYY and CDR2 is EKD. The V end lost 0 bases, the J end lost 0 bases, and 16 bases lay between the germline ends. The CDR3 is made up of 17 amino acids. The CDR3, as DNA: TGTGCCTGTGACACCGTCGGTACTGGGAGATACACCGATAAACTCATCTTT. Translated: CACDTVGTGRYTDKLIF.

In regard to this clone: For this DNA, TCRdb reports the protein of a much larger clone, which diverges at residue 17, most likely from a read error; the protein presented here is translated directly from the DNA. J gene calling gave no result, while the V gene is TRDV1; the table's TRDD3 call for D was not verified on the DNA. The CDR3 extends over 19 amino acids. Germline CDR1 is TSWWSYY and CDR2 is QGS. In DNA, the CDR3 is TGTGCTCTTGGGGAACTAGTATCCGTTGTACTGGGGGACACCGATAAATTCATCTTT. Translation gives CALGELVSVVLGDTDKFIF.

With respect to this clone: For this DNA, TCRdb reports the protein of a much larger clone, which diverges at residue 5, most likely from a read error; the protein presented here is translated directly from the DNA. The chain combines TRDV2 with TRDJ1, with 9 nucleotides matching TRDD3. The J gene, missing from TCRdb, was assigned here through DNA to germline matching. V lost 3 bases and J lost 2; bases outside the gene matches: 6. The CDR3 length is 15 residues. The V gene's germline CDR1 is GEAIGNYY and CDR2 EKD. The CDR3 loop reads CACDPLGDGTDKLIF. CDR3 coding DNA: TGTGCCTGTGACCCCCTGGGGGATGGGACCGATAAACTCATCTTT.

This clone has more than one count but fewer than ten. This likely came from a read error, as a far larger clone is one base away. This specimen includes other DNA sequences encoding the same CDR3. This sequence joins TRDV2 and TRDJ1, with 9 positions matching TRDD3. The CDR3 has 17 residues. Germline V gene lookup returns CDR1 GEAIGNYY and CDR2 EKD. The CDR3 nucleotides are TGTGCCTGTGACAGGTTACTGGGGGAAAAAAACACCGACAAACTCATCTTT. Translating it yields CACDRLLGEKNTDKLIF.

With regard to this clone: A single base separates this from a much larger clone, so it may be a read error. V gene TRDV1 combines with J gene TRDJ1; D is unresolved. The V gene's germline CDR1 is TSWWSYY and CDR2 QGS. V gave up 3 bases and J gave up 0 bases, with 11 bases separating them. The CDR3 runs to 15 residues. The CDR3: CALGERLSYTDKLIF. The CDR3 DNA is TGTGCTCTTGGGGAGCGGCTGAGTTACACCGATAAACTCATCTTT.

This clone appeared a few times. A read error likely explains this, since a far larger clone differs by one base. Other DNA variants within this sample encode the same CDR3. The chain recombines TRDV1 with TRDJ1; 10 positions agree with TRDD3. TCRdb carries no J gene annotation; the J gene was assigned here by matching the DNA with germline. The CDR3 is 25 residues long. Germline values: CDR1 TSWWSYY, CDR2 QGS. CDR3 coding DNA: TGCGCTCTTGGGGAACCGGCCTTCCTAACCCGGGGGGGAGTACTGGGGGATCCGAACACCGATAAACTCATCTTT. It is translated as CALGEPAFLTRGGVLGDPNTDKLIF.

A remark on this clone: A much larger clone lies a single base off, so this may be a read error. The chain is built from TRDV1 and TRDJ1, with TRDD2 identical over 8 bases. The J gene, absent from TCRdb, was called here by matching the DNA to germline. The CDR3 runs 20 residues. Germline V gene lookup returns CDR1 TSWWSYY and CDR2 QGS. The CDR3 region has the DNA TGTGCTCTTGGGGAACCCCCTCTTCCTACCCCCCTCCCAAGAACCGATAGACTCATCTTT. Its protein is CALGEPPLPTPLPRTDRLIF.

Notes on this clone: Only one base separates this from a far larger clonotype, so it likely reflects a read error. This sample also contains other DNA sequences that code for the same CDR3. The chain links TRDV1 to TRDJ1, with 10 bases lining up with TRDD3. In the absence of a J gene in TCRdb, the DNA was matched to germline to assign it here. Germline assignment: CDR1 TSWWSYY and CDR2 QGS. J gave up 0 bases and V 6 bases, and 16 bases lay outside the gene matches. CDR3 length: 19 amino acids. The CDR3 coding sequence is TGTGCTCTTGGATCCCCAGGGGGATACGGTCCTCCGTACACCGATAAACTCATCTTT. Translation gives CALGSPGGYGPPYTDKLIF.

To note about this clone: TCRdb records a much larger clone's protein for this DNA, with a difference at residue 11 that likely arises from a read error; the protein given is the translation of the DNA. This chain links TRDV2 with TRDJ1; 7 nucleotides agree with TRDD3. After removal of 0 bases from V and 2 bases from J, the junction contained 14 bases not matched to a gene. The CDR3 covers 18 residues. Looked up from germline, CDR1 is GEAIGNYY and CDR2 is EKD. CDR3 DNA: TGTGCCTGTGACACCCTATTTGGTGGGGGACACGGGACCGATAAACTCATCTTT. Residues: CACDTLFGGGHGTDKLIF.